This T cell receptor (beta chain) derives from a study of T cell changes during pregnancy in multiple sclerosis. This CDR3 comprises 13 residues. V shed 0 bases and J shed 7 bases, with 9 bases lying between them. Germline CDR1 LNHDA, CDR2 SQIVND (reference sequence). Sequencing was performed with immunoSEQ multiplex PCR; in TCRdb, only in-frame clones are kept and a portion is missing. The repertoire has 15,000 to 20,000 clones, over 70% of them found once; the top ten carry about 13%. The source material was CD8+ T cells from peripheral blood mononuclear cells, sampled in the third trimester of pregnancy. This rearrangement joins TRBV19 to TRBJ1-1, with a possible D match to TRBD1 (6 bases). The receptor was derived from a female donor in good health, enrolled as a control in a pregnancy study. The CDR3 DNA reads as TGTGCCAGTAGTATAGACGACAGGCGTGAAGCTTTCTTT. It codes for CASSIDDRREAFF.